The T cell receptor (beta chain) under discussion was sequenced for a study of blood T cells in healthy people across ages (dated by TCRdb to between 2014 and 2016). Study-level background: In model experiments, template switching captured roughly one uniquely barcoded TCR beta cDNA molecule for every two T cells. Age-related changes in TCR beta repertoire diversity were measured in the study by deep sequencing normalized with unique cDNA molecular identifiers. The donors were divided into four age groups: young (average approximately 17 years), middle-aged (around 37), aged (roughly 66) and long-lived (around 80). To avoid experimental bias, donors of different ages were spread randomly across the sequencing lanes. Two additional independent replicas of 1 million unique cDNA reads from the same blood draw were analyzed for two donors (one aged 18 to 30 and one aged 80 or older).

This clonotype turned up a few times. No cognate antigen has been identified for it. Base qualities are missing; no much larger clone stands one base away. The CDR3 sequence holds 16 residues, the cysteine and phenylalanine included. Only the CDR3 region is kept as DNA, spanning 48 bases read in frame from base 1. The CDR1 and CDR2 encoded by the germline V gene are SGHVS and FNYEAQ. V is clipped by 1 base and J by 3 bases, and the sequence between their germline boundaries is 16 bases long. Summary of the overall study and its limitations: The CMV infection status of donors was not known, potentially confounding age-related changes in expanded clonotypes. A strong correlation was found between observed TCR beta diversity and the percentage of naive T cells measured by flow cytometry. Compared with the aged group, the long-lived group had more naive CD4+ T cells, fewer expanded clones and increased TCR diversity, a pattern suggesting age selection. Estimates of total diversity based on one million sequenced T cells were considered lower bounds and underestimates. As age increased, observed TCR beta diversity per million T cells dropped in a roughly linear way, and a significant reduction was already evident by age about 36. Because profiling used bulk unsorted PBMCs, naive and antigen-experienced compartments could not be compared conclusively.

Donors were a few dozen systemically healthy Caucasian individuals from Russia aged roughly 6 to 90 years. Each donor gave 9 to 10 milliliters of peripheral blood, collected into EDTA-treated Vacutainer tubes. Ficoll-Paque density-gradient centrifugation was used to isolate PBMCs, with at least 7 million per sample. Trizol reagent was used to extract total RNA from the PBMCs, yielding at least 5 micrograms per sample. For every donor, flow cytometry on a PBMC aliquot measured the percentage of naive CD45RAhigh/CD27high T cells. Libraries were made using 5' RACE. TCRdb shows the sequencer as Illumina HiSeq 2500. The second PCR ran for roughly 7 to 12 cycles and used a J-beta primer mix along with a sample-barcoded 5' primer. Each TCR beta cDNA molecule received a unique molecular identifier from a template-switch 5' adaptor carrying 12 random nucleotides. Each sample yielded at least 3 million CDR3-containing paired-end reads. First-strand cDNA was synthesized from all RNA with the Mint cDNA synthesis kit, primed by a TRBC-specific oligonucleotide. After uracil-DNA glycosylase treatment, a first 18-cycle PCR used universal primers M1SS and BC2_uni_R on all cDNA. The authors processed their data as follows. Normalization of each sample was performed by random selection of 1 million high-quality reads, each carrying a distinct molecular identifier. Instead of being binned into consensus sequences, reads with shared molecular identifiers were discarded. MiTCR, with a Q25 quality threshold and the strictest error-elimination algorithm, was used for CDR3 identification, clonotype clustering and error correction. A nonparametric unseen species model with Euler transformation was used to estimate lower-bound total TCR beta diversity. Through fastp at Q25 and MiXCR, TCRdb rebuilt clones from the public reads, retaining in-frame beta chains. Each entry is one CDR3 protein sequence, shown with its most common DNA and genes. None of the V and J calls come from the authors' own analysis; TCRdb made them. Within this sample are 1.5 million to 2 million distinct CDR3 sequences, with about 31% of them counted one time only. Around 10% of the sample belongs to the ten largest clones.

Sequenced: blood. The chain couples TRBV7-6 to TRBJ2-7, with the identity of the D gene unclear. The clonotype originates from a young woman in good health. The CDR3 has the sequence CASSLEGSGPVYEQYF. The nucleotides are TGTGCCAGCAGCTTAGAGGGATCGGGCCCAGTCTACGAGCAGTACTTC. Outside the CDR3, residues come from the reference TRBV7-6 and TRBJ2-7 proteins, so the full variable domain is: GAGVSQSPRYKVTKRGQDVALRCDPISGHVSLYWYRQALGQGPEFLTYFNYEAQQDKSGLPNDRFSAERPEGSISTLTIQRTEQRDSAMYRCASSLEGSGPVYEQYFGPGTRLTVT.